The clone carrying this TCR beta chain was observed once. The trim removed 4 bases at V and 1 base at J, leaving 8 bases unmatched. The germline V gene encodes CDR1 KGHSH and CDR2 LQKENI. This CDR3 region has 18 residues. The PCR was carried out with 60 Vbeta primers and 13 Jbeta primers. Libraries were prepared by immunoSEQ multiplex PCR; TCRdb keeps only in-frame clonotypes and omits some of them. The table includes around 180,000 clones, around 77% detected once. The source of the sample is a study of cytomegalovirus exposure and HLA in healthy donors. Input material: PBMCs. The clonotype was recovered from a man in his fifties or sixties in good health and CMV-seronegative. The chain combines TRBV18 with TRBJ2-2, with TRBD2 matching 11 bases. CDR3 residues: CASSRPPLAGGNTGELFF. As DNA, the CDR3 is TGTGCCAGCTCACGACCCCCCCTAGCGGGAGGGAACACCGGGGAGCTGTTTTTT.